What follows are 5 T cell receptor beta chains derived from one specimen sequenced in a study of T cells of healthy individuals. TCRdb ran MiXCR on the 5' RACE reads and lists one entry per CDR3 protein. This table holds some 85,000 distinct CDR3 sequences, approximately 5.4% found once. Receptor source: a female donor in good health.

This clonotype was seen at least ten times. J is TRBJ2-1 and V is TRBV7-2; 13 bases line up with TRBD2. From germline, CDR1 is SGHTA and CDR2 FQGNSA. V was pared by 2 bases and J by 6 bases, with 10 bases of the junction left unmatched. This CDR3 is 18 amino acids long. Here the CDR3 reads CASSLIHGLAGVRNEQFF. CDR3 DNA: TGTGCCAGCAGCTTAATCCACGGACTAGCGGGAGTCCGCAATGAGCAGTTCTTC.

This clonotype has only a few counts. The rearrangement uses TRBV27 and TRBJ1-1, with 7 bases that match TRBD1. The J segment lost 3 bases and the V segment lost 2 bases, leaving 3 bases of the junction unmatched. CDR1 is MNHEY, CDR2 SMNVEV, per germline (reference sequence). The CDR3 is made up of 14 amino acids. CDR3: CASSLKTGYTEAFF. The CDR3 DNA sequence: TGTGCCAGCAGTTTAAAGACAGGGTACACTGAAGCTTTCTTT.

This clonotype was recorded a few times. The rearrangement joins TRBV9 to TRBJ2-2; D perhaps matches TRBD1 (6 bases). Trimming took 0 bases from V and 5 from J, leaving 14 bases between them. Germline CDR1 and CDR2: SGDLS and YYNGEE. The CDR3 length is 16 residues. The CDR3 sequence: CASSVVPNTGTGELFF. The DNA of the CDR3 is TGTGCCAGCAGCGTAGTCCCCAACACAGGGACCGGGGAGCTGTTTTTT. The full variable domain, in which reference TRBV9 and TRBJ2-2 provide the parts outside the CDR3, is DSGVTQTPKHLITATGQRVTLRCSPRSGDLSVYWYQQSLDQGLQFLIQYYNGEERAKGNILERFSAQQFPDLHSELNLSSLELGDSALYFCASSVVPNTGTGELFFGEGSRLTVL.

The CDR3 DNA is TGTGCCAGTAGTAACGGGAGGACACAAGAGACCCAGTACTTC. Its translation is CASSNGRTQETQYF. V gene TRBV19 combines with J gene TRBJ2-5, with 7 bases aligning to TRBD2. After removal of 4 bases from V and 2 bases from J, the junction contained 4 bases not matched to a gene. The CDR3 contains 14 residues. CDR1 and CDR2 from the germline V gene are LNHDA and SQIVND (reference sequence).

The V gene is TRBV12-3 or TRBV12-4, the J gene TRBJ1-1; D is ambiguous. V was shortened by 0 bases and J by 1 base, with 9 bases between the two germline ends. The length of the CDR3 is 15 residues. The CDR3 bases are TGTGCCAGCAGTTTAGCGGGAAGGGCGAACACTGAAGCTTTCTTT. It yields the protein CASSLAGRANTEAFF.